This T cell receptor (beta chain) was captured in a study of blood T cell repertoires in COVID-19. The wider study: Italy, Spain and the United States were the sources of the convalescent and acute COVID-19 samples. Nucleic acid was either cDNA or gDNA, and it came from T cells, B-cell-depleted T cells, or PBMCs.

TCRdb's copy holds only in-frame clones and misses some; the assay was immunoSEQ multiplex PCR. This table holds over 250,000 clones, 75% to 90% found once. CDR1 and CDR2 from the germline V gene are LNHDA and SQIVND (reference sequence). The CDR3 is 13 amino acids. V lost 5 bases and J lost 3, with 8 bases in between. This receptor was obtained from a woman aged 70-85 years with acute or convalescent COVID-19. V gene TRBV19 combines with J gene TRBJ1-5, with unresolved D. Sequenced input: peripheral blood. CDR3 sequence: CASSAGFNQPQHF. The CDR3 nucleotides are TGTGCCAGTAGTGCAGGTTTCAATCAGCCCCAGCATTTT.